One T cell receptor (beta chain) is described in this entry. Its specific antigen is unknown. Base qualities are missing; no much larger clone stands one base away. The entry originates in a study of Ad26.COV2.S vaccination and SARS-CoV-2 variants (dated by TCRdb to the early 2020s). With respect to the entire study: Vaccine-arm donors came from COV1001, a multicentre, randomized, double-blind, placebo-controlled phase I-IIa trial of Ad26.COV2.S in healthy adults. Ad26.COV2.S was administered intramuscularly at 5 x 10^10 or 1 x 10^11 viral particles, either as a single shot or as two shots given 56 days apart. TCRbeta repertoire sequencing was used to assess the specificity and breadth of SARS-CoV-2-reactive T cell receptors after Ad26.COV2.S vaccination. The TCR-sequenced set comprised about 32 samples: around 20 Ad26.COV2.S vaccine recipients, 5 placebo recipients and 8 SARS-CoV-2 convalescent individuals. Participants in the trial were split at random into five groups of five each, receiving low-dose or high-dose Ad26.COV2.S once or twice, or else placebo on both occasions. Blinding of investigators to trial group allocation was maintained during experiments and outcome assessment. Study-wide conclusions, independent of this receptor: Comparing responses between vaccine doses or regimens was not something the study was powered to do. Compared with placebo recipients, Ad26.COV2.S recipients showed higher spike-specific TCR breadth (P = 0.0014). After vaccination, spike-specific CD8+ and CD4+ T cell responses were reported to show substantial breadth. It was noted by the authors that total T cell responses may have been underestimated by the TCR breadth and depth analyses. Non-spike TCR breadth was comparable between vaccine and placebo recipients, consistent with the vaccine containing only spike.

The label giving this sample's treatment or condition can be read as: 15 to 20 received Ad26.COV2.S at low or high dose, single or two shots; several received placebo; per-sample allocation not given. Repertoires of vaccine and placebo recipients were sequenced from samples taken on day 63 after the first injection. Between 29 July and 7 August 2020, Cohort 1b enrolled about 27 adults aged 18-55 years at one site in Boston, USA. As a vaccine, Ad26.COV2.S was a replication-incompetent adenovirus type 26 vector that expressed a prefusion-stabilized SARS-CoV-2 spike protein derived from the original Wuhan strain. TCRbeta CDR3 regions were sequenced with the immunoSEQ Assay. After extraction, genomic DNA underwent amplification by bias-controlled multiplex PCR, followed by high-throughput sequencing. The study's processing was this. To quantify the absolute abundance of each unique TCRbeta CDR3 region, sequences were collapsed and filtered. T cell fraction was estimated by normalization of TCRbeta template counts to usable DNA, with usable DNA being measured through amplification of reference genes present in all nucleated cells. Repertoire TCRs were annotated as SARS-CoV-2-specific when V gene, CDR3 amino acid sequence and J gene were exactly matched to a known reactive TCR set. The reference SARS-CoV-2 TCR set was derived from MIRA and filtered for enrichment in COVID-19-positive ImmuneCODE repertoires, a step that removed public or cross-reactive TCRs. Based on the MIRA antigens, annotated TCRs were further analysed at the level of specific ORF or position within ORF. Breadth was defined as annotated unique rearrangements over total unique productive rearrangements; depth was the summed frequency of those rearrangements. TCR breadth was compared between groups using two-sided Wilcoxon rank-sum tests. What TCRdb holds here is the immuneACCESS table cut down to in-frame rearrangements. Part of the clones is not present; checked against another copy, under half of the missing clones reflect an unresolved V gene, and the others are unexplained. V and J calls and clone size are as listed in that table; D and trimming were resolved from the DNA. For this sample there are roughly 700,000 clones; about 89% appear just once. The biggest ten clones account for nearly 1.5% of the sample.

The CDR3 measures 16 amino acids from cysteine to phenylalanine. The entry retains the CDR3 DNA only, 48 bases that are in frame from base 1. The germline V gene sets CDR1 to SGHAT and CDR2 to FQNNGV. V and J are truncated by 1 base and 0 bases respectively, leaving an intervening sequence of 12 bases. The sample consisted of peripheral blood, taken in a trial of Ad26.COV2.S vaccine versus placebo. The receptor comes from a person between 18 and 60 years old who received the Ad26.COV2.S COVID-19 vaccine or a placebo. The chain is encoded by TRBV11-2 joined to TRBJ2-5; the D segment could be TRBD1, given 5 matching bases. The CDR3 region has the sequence CASSLGPDKYQETQYF. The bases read TGTGCCAGCAGCTTAGGACCGGACAAGTACCAAGAGACCCAGTACTTC.